The rows below give T cell receptor beta chains drawn from one sample of a study of blood T cells in healthy people across ages. TCRdb re-derived calls from the 5' RACE reads in MiXCR, one entry per CDR3 protein. The table lists about 1.8 million distinct CDR3 sequences, around 50% of them singletons. The sequenced material came from blood. The receptors here all came from a woman in her forties in good health. Both conserved end residues are part of each CDR3. D genes are given only for firm matches. Size is omitted from some rows. Given values are once, few, many or a class for expanded clones.

>TRBJ1-2|.|TRBV20-1|TRBD1
TGCAGTGCCAACGACAGGGGGCACGGCTACACCTTC
CSANDRGHGYTF
>TRBJ2-4|.|TRBV7-9|.
TGTGCCAGCAGCCCCCTCCCCTCAGGGACCAAAAACATTCAGTACTTC
CASSPLPSGTKNIQYF
>TRBJ2-7|few|TRBV9|.
TGTGCCAGCAGCGCGTCCGACTCTTGGTCCGAGCAGTACTTC
CASSASDSWSEQYF
>TRBJ1-5|.|TRBV7-2|.
TGTGCCAGCAGCCAAGACACGCTCGTCAATCAGCCCCAGCATTTT
CASSQDTLVNQPQHF
>TRBJ2-1|.|TRBV10-3|.
TGTGCCATCAGCCCAGCGGCTAGCGAGAACGACTACAATGAGCAGTTCTTC
CAISPAASENDYNEQFF
>TRBJ2-3|.|TRBV6-1|TRBD1
TGTGCCAGCAGTGAAGGGACAGGCAATACGCAGTATTTT
CASSEGTGNTQYF
>TRBJ1-5|.|TRBV13|.
TGTGCCAGCAGCTTAGGTCGACAGTTTAATCAGCCCCAGCATTTT
CASSLGRQFNQPQHF
>TRBJ2-3|.|TRBV27|.
TGTGCCAGCAGTAATATTGATTGGGGCACAGATACGCAGTATTTT
CASSNIDWGTDTQYF
>TRBJ2-7|few|TRBV7-2|.
TGTGCCAGCAGCCCCGACGTTAGCTCCTACGAGCAGTACTTC
CASSPDVSSYEQYF
>TRBJ2-1|.|TRBV7-6|TRBD1
TGTGCCAGCAGCTTTTCCAGCAGGGGGTACAATGAGCAGTTCTTC
CASSFSSRGYNEQFF
>TRBJ2-1|few|TRBV7-2|.
TGTGCCAGCAGCCCACCGGCCAATGAGCAGTTCTTC
CASSPPANEQFF
>TRBJ2-1|.|TRBV15|TRBD2
TGTGCCACCAGCAGAGCCCCACTAGCGGGGGAGCACAATGAGCAGTTCTTC
CATSRAPLAGEHNEQFF
>TRBJ2-5|few|TRBV20-1|.
TGCAGTGCACCGCCCCTAGCGCTGGAAGAGACCCAGTACTTC
CSAPPLALEETQYF
>TRBJ2-1|.|TRBV20-1|TRBD2
TGCAGTGCTAGAGACCACCGGGGGGGGTCCTCCTACAATGAGCAGTTCTTC
CSARDHRGGSSYNEQFF
>TRBJ2-1|.|TRBV28|.
TGTGCCAGCAGTTGTGAGCCGACGGGACCTTACAATGAGCAGTTCTTC
CASSCEPTGPYNEQFF
>TRBJ2-3|.|TRBV24-1|TRBD1
TGTGCCACCGAAACAACAGGGGGCACAGATACGCAGTATTTT
CATETTGGTDTQYF
>TRBJ2-3|.|TRBV5-1|TRBD1
TGCGCCAGCAGCGCGGACAGGGGGCCCACAGATACGCAGTATTTT
CASSADRGPTDTQYF
>TRBJ1-2|few|TRBV4-1|.
TGCGCCAGCAGCCAAGATGAGTGGCAGGGGATGGACTATGGCTACACCTTC
CASSQDEWQGMDYGYTF
>TRBJ2-1|many|TRBV7-9|.
TGTGCCAGCAGCTTTGATGAGCAGTTCTTC
CASSFDEQFF
>TRBJ2-1|.|TRBV7-3|TRBD2
TGTGCCAGCAGCTTAAGGACTCCTAGCGGGGTCTCCTACAATGAGCAGTTCTTC
CASSLRTPSGVSYNEQFF
>TRBJ2-4|few|TRBV7-8|TRBD2
TGTGCCAGCAGCTCGTTTAGCGGGGTAGCCAAAAACATTCAGTACTTC
CASSSFSGVAKNIQYF
>TRBJ2-5|once|TRBV6-6|.
TGTGCCAGCAGTAGCCCCGGGACCCAAAGGAAAGAGACCCAGTACTTC
CASSSPGTQRKETQYF
>TRBJ2-3|.|TRBV20-1|.
TGCAGTGCTAGCCCCCCGCCCGGACGAGATACGCAGTATTTT
CSASPPPGRDTQYF
>TRBJ2-1|many|TRBV14|.
TGTGCCAGCAGCCAAGGGGGCCAGTTCCGGGGTGAGCAGTTCTTC
CASSQGGQFRGEQFF
>TRBJ2-5|few|TRBV20-1|.
TGCAGTGCTAGTTCGCCCGAAGGGGCCCTCCAAGAGACCCAGTACTTC
CSASSPEGALQETQYF
>TRBJ2-5|.|TRBV27|TRBD1
TGTGCCAGCAGTCGACAGGGGATGGAGGGGTCCCAGTACTTC
CASSRQGMEGSQYF
>TRBJ2-5|few|TRBV20-1|.
TGCAGTGCGTCGGCCAAAGAGACCCAGTACTTC
CSASAKETQYF
>TRBJ1-2|.|TRBV5-1|.
TGCGCCAGCAGTGTTTCAGAGCTTTGGGGCTACACCTTC
CASSVSELWGYTF
>TRBJ2-7|.|TRBV15|.
TGTGCCACCAGCAGAGGTGTCGTCCACGAGCAGTACTTC
CATSRGVVHEQYF
>TRBJ2-1|.|TRBV6-1|TRBD2
TGTGCCAGCAGTGAAGAGACTAGCGGATACTACAATGAGCAGTTCTTC
CASSEETSGYYNEQFF
>TRBJ2-7|few|TRBV3-1|.
TGTGCCAGCAGCCAAGATGATGACGAGCAGTACTTC
CASSQDDDEQYF
>TRBJ2-5|few|TRBV7-2|.
TGTGCCAGCAGCCACCCCGTGGGCGGGGAGACCCAGTACTTC
CASSHPVGGETQYF
>TRBJ2-5|.|TRBV7-3|.
TGTGCCAGCAGCGTAAGCCTAGAAGAGACCCAGTACTTC
CASSVSLEETQYF
>TRBJ1-1|.|TRBV18|.
TGTGCCAGCTCACCATTGGACAGCAAGAACACTGAAGCTTTCTTT
CASSPLDSKNTEAFF
>TRBJ2-7|.|TRBV29-1|TRBD2
TGCAGCGTTTGGGGCGGGGGGATGAACGAGCAGTACTTC
CSVWGGGMNEQYF
>TRBJ1-2|many|TRBV4-1|TRBD1
TGCGCCAGCAGCCAAGCCGGGACAGTCTATGGCTACACCTTC
CASSQAGTVYGYTF
>TRBJ2-3|.|TRBV6-2/TRBV6-3|TRBD2
TGTGCCAGCAAACCGGGACTAGCGGGGACCAGCACAGATACGCAGTATTTT
CASKPGLAGTSTDTQYF
>TRBJ2-1|.|TRBV4-1|.
TGCGCCAGCAGCCAAGGGCAGGGGAGCAGTGAGCAGTTCTTC
CASSQGQGSSEQFF
>TRBJ1-5|few|TRBV20-1|.
TGCAGTGCAAAGATACAGACAGCAAGCAATCAGCCCCAGCATTTT
CSAKIQTASNQPQHF
>TRBJ1-5|once|TRBV6-5|.
TGTGCCAGCAGTCCCGCGGAGGGGGATCAGCCCCAGCATTTT
CASSPAEGDQPQHF
>TRBJ2-3|.|TRBV6-1|.
TGTGCCAGCAGTCCCTTAGCGCGTACTAGCACAGATACGCAGTATTTT
CASSPLARTSTDTQYF
>TRBJ2-7|.|TRBV28|.
TGTGCCAGCATCGGGCAGGCGGCCTACGAGCAGTACTTC
CASIGQAAYEQYF
>TRBJ2-7|.|TRBV11-2|TRBD2
TGTGCCAGCAGCGTAGGGCGGGGGGACGTCTACGAGCAGTACTTC
CASSVGRGDVYEQYF
>TRBJ2-7|many|TRBV4-1|.
TGCGCCAGCAGCCAAGATGACAGTACCTACGAGCAGTACTTC
CASSQDDSTYEQYF
>TRBJ2-1|.|TRBV4-3|.
TGCGCCAGCAGCCAAGATGAGAAGGGATCCTACAATGAGCAGTTCTTC
CASSQDEKGSYNEQFF
>TRBJ1-2|.|TRBV10-3|.
TGTGCCATCTCCGAGGACATTTTAGGCGGCTACACCTTC
CAISEDILGGYTF
>TRBJ1-2|.|TRBV3-1|TRBD1
TGTGCCAGCAGCCAAGAAAAAAAGGGACAGGGGATCTATGGTTACACCTTC
CASSQEKKGQGIYGYTF
>TRBJ2-4|.|TRBV3-1|.
TGTGCCAGCAGCCTCTCGCGCGAGAGGTTAAACAACATTCAGTACTTC
CASSLSRERLNNIQYF
>TRBJ2-3|.|TRBV7-2|TRBD2
TGTGCCAGCAGCTTAGGGGGTAGCGGGGTTAAAGATGCGCAGTATTTT
CASSLGGSGVKDAQYF
>TRBJ1-2|.|TRBV7-2|.
TGTGCCAGCAGCTCCTCGGGTATTTCTTATGGCTACACCTTC
CASSSSGISYGYTF
>TRBJ2-5|.|TRBV11-2|.
TGTGCCAGCAGCTTAGTATGGGGCCGAGACCAAGGGACCCAGTACTTC
CASSLVWGRDQGTQYF
>TRBJ2-7|.|TRBV7-2|TRBD2
TGTGCCAGCAGCGCTAGCGGTAGCTCCTACGAGCAGTACTTC
CASSASGSSYEQYF
>TRBJ1-5|few|TRBV6-2/TRBV6-3|.
TGTGCCAGCAATGACCATAGCAATCAGCCCCAGCATTTT
CASNDHSNQPQHF
>TRBJ2-5|few|TRBV27|TRBD2
TGTGCCAGCAGTTTATTTAGCGGGGGGGAGTTTCAGGAGACCCAGTACTTC
CASSLFSGGEFQETQYF
>TRBJ2-1|.|TRBV5-1|.
TGCGCCAGCAGCCCTATACAGGGGGGGAACAATGAGCAGTTCTTC
CASSPIQGGNNEQFF
>TRBJ2-7|.|TRBV13|.
TGTGCCAGCAGCTCAGGGGTGAGCGACGAGCAGTACTTC
CASSSGVSDEQYF
>TRBJ2-7|.|TRBV12-3/TRBV12-4|TRBD1
TGTGCCAGCAATACCGTGGGACAGGGTCCCCTTTACGAGCAGTACTTC
CASNTVGQGPLYEQYF
>TRBJ2-7|.|TRBV29-1|.
TGCAGCGTTGAACCGCAGGGAAGGGGCCGCGAGCAGTACTTC
CSVEPQGRGREQYF